This TCR beta chain is from a study of T-cell memory formation after mild COVID-19. Study at large: Largely, TCR clusters stayed within a single donor. Study-wide results and limits: Contracting CD4+ clones lay largely in CM and EM, with CD8+ ones residing in EMRA. Contracting clones from day 15 to 85 had balanced CD4/CD8; later expanders favoured CD4+.

Points on this clonotype: Its target is not known.

TCRdb passed the 5' RACE reads through MiXCR, listing each CDR3 protein once. This sample has hundreds of thousands of distinct CDR3 sequences, with 15% to 20% found just once. Germline V lookup: CDR1 DFQATT, CDR2 SNEGSKA (reference sequence). The CDR3 runs to 12 residues. With 0 bases removed from V and 6 bases from J, the gap between germline ends came to 8 bases. What was sequenced was PBMCs or a T cell subset sorted from them (not recorded which). This TCR came from a man between 18 and 29 years old who had mild COVID-19 (a few samples of this study predate the infection). Cell type and time point are not known. The V gene is TRBV20-1, the J gene TRBJ1-1; D ambiguous. The CDR3 reads CSARDQTSEAFF. The CDR3 DNA follows: TGCAGTGCTAGAGATCAGACCTCTGAAGCTTTCTTT.